One sample yielded the 18 T cell receptor beta chains listed below, sequenced in a study of PD-1 blockade in classical Hodgkin lymphoma. The method was immunoSEQ multiplex PCR; TCRdb's version includes in-frame clones alone and lacks a portion of them. The sample yields nearly 60,000 clones, around 90% seen once. Every patient relapsed after autologous stem cell transplantation, and brentuximab vedotin exposure varied. The sample consisted of peripheral blood mononuclear cells (PBMCs), taken before the second cycle of nivolumab. The receptors shown here come from a human donor with classical Hodgkin lymphoma.

This chain joins TRBV5-1 and TRBJ2-3, with 7 positions matching TRBD1. J gave up 0 bases and V 6 bases, and 7 bases lay outside the gene matches. Germline-derived CDR1 and CDR2 are SGHRS and YFSETQ. The CDR3 spans 15 residues. CDR3 sequence: CASNRQGPSTDTQYF. CDR3 DNA: TGCGCCAGCAACCGACAGGGACCTAGCACAGATACGCAGTATTTT.

This chain joins TRBV28 and TRBJ2-7; the D is unclear. CDR1 is MDHEN and CDR2 is SYDVKM in the germline V gene. The ends were cut back, 5 bases at V and 3 bases at J, with 11 bases in the middle. This CDR3 is built from 13 residues. The CDR3 nucleotides read TGTGCCAGCAGTACGGAGTATGTCTACGAGCAGTACTTC. As protein: CASSTEYVYEQYF. Combining the CDR3 with reference TRBV28 and TRBJ2-7 gives the whole variable domain DVKVTQSSRYLVKRTGEKVFLECVQDMDHENMFWYRQDPGLGLRLIYFSYDVKMKEKGDIPEGYSVSREKKERFSLILESASTNQTSMYLCASSTEYVYEQYFGPGTRLTVT.

This chain links TRBV4-3 with TRBJ2-1; D call uncertain. Between the trimmed V and J ends, which lost 4 bases and 4 bases, there was a span of 11 bases. The length of the CDR3 is 14 residues. The germline V gene has CDR1 LGHNA and CDR2 YSLEER. The DNA for the CDR3 is TGCGCCAGCAGCCGACTGTCGGTGTACAATGAGCAGTTCTTC. Translated: CASSRLSVYNEQFF.

The chain combines TRBV27 with TRBJ2-3; 7 bases agree with TRBD2. Germline CDR1 is MNHEY and CDR2 is SMNVEV (reference sequence). Trimming cost V 6 bases and J 8 bases; bases outside gene matches: 14. The CDR3 contains 15 residues. The CDR3 reads CASSPGTGGFGTQYF. The CDR3 DNA is TGTGCCAGCAGCCCGGGAACCGGGGGGTTCGGTACGCAGTATTTT.

The sample holds a few counts of this clone. Here the CDR3 reads CASSFGQGSYGYTF. The CDR3 DNA reads as TGTGCCAGCAGTTTCGGACAGGGATCCTATGGCTACACCTTC. This chain joins TRBV6-5 and TRBJ1-2, with 8 bases lining up with TRBD1. Looked up from germline, CDR1 is MNHEY and CDR2 is SVGAGI. There are 14 residues in the CDR3. After removal of 4 bases from V and 4 bases from J, the junction contained 5 bases not matched to a gene.

V gene TRBV6-6 combines with J gene TRBJ2-7, with a weak D call TRBD2 (5 bases). Germline CDR1 reads MNHNY; CDR2 reads SVGAGI (reference sequence). The CDR3 length is 16 residues. The V gene lost 6 bases and the J gene lost 1 base, with 19 bases spanning the gap. The chain's CDR3 is CASSRSGVSFSYEQYF. DNA of the CDR3: TGTGCCAGCAGCCGTTCCGGGGTTTCTTTTTCCTACGAGCAGTACTTC.

This rearrangement joins TRBV13 to TRBJ1-2; 7 nucleotides agree with TRBD1. The CDR3 is made up of 13 amino acids. J lost 2 bases, V lost 5 bases, and 2 bases had no gene match. The germline CDR1 and CDR2 sequences are PRHDT and FYEKMQ (reference sequence). The CDR3 sequence: CASSQGGNYGYTF. The DNA of the CDR3 is TGTGCCAGCAGCCAGGGGGGGAACTATGGCTACACCTTC. The full variable domain, completed using reference TRBV13 and TRBJ1-2, is AAGVIQSPRHLIKEKRETATLKCYPIPRHDTVYWYQQGPGQDPQFLISFYEKMQSDKGSIPDRFSAQQFSDYHSELNMSSLELGDSALYFCASSQGGNYGYTFGSGTRLTVV.

The rearrangement joins TRBV5-1 to TRBJ1-2; weak D call: TRBD1 (6 bases). V lost 3 bases and J 5 bases, leaving 17 bases between the germline ends. The CDR3 is made up of 15 amino acids. Germline values: CDR1 SGHRS, CDR2 YFSETQ. As DNA, the CDR3 is TGCGCCAGCAGCTGGAAAGGAACGGGGGCGTATGGCTACACCTTC. It yields the protein CASSWKGTGAYGYTF.

The J gene is TRBJ1-3, the V gene TRBV5-4; D is undetermined. With 4 bases removed from V and 1 base from J, the gap between germline ends came to 6 bases. This CDR3 has 13 amino acids. The germline gives CDR1 SGHNT, CDR2 YYREEE (reference sequence). Written as DNA, the CDR3 is TGTGCCAGCAGCACAGAATCTGGAAACACCATATATTTT. Protein: CASSTESGNTIYF. Full variable domain (rest looked up from reference TRBV5-4 and TRBJ1-3): ETGVTQSPTHLIKTRGQQVTLRCSSQSGHNTVSWYQQALGQGPQFIFQYYREEENGRGNFPPRFSGLQFPNYSSELNVNALELDDSALYLCASSTESGNTIYFGEGSWLTVV.

This chain uses TRBV6-5 with TRBJ2-6; 7 nucleotides match TRBD1. Germline CDR1 and CDR2: MNHEY and SVGAGI. The length of the CDR3 is 15 residues. J gave up 1 base and V 8 bases, and 5 bases lay outside the gene matches. The CDR3 bases are TGTGCCAGCCGAGACAGGGCTTCTGGGGCCAACGTCCTGACTTTC. Its translation is CASRDRASGANVLTF.

V is TRBV7-3 and J is TRBJ2-1; D unclear. Trimming shortened V by 2 bases and J by 6 bases, and 8 bases separated the two germline ends. The length of the CDR3 is 13 residues. Germline values: CDR1 SGHTA, CDR2 FQGTGA. CDR3 in amino acids: CASSLSPSNEQFF. In nucleotides, the CDR3 is TGTGCCAGCAGCTTATCCCCCTCCAATGAGCAGTTCTTC.

This chain connects TRBV9 to TRBJ2-5; D remains ambiguous. V shed 0 bases and J shed 5 bases, with 8 bases lying between them. The CDR3 length is 13 residues. Germline CDR1 reads SGDLS; CDR2 reads YYNGEE. CDR3 loop: CASSVAAGETQYF. For the CDR3, the DNA is TGTGCCAGCAGCGTAGCTGCCGGGGAGACCCAGTACTTC.

This clone has only a few counts. This rearrangement joins TRBV6-5 to TRBJ1-5; D is undetermined. CDR1 MNHEY and CDR2 SVGAGI come from the germline V gene. V lost 6 bases and J lost 0, with 9 bases in between. The CDR3 loop spans 14 amino acids. The CDR3 DNA reads as TGTGCCAGCAGACGGGGTGTTAGCAATCAGCCCCAGCATTTT. This translates into CASRRGVSNQPQHF.

The chain couples TRBV2 to TRBJ2-7; 9 bases are a match to TRBD2. Losses at the gene ends were 7 bases for V and 0 bases for J; bases not matched to a gene: 10. The CDR3 contains 16 residues. Germline V gene data show CDR1 as SNHLY and CDR2 as FYNNEI. CDR3 sequence: CASNSILAGSSYEQYF. The CDR3 DNA follows: TGTGCCAGCAATTCGATCCTAGCGGGGAGCTCCTACGAGCAGTACTTC. The full variable domain, completed using reference TRBV2 and TRBJ2-7, is EPEVTQTPSHQVTQMGQEVILRCVPISNHLYFYWYRQILGQKVEFLVSFYNNEISEKSEIFDDQFSVERPDGSNFTLKIRSTKLEDSAMYFCASNSILAGSSYEQYFGPGTRLTVT.

The CDR3 here is CASSYLGRDEQYF. DNA of the CDR3: TGTGCCAGCAGTTACTTAGGCAGGGACGAGCAGTACTTC. The J gene is TRBJ2-7, the V gene TRBV6-5; TRBD1 is a possible D gene (5 bases). This CDR3 contains 13 residues. Germline V gene sequence: CDR1 MNHEY, CDR2 SVGAGI. V gave up 1 base and J gave up 5 bases, with 9 bases separating them.

About this clone itself: This sample includes further DNA sequences coding for the same CDR3. The V and J genes are TRBV6-5 and TRBJ2-1; TRBD1 aligns across 9 bases. The CDR3 spans 14 residues. In germline, CDR1 is MNHEY, CDR2 SVGAGI. V lost 0 bases and J lost 7; bases outside the gene matches: 1. The CDR3 loop reads CASSYSGQGNEQFF. CDR3 coding DNA: TGTGCCAGCAGTTACTCGGGACAGGGTAATGAGCAGTTCTTC.

V gene TRBV5-6 combines with J gene TRBJ2-5, with a possible D match to TRBD2 (5 bases). The V gene lost 2 bases and the J gene lost 4 bases, with 15 bases spanning the gap. Germline V gene sequence: CDR1 SGHDT, CDR2 YYEEEE. This CDR3 is 15 amino acids long. The CDR3 region is CASSFGGQGRETQYF. Here the CDR3 DNA reads TGTGCCAGCAGCTTTGGCGGGCAAGGTCGAGAGACCCAGTACTTC.

As DNA, the CDR3 is TGTGCCAGCAGCTTGTGGGGGGGCGGGTATGGCTACACCTTC. This sequence encodes CASSLWGGGYGYTF. V gene TRBV5-4 combines with J gene TRBJ1-2; a weak D match, TRBD1 (6 bases). V lost 1 base and J lost 5, with 12 bases in between. The germline CDR1 and CDR2 sequences are SGHNT and YYREEE (reference sequence). The CDR3 contains 14 residues.